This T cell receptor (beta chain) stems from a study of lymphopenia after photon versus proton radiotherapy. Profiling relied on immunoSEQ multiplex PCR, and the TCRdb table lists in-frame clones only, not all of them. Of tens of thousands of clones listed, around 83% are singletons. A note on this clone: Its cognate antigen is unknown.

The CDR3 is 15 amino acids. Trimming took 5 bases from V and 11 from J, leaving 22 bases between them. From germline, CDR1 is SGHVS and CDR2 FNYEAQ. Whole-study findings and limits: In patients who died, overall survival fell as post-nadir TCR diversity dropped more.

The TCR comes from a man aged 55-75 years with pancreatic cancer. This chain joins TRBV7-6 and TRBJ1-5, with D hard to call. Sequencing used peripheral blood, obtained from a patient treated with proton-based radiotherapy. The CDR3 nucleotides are TGTGCCAGCAGCCCGCAGTTCGGTCCCGCTTTCACCCAGCATTTT. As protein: CASSPQFGPAFTQHF.